The present T cell receptor beta chain was sequenced within a study of response to subunit inactivated influenza vaccine. Overall study findings and caveats: That few new T cells are recruited by each seasonal influenza vaccination was the authors' suggestion.

Regarding this clonotype: What it recognizes is unknown.

CDR1 is MNHNY, CDR2 SVGAGI, per germline (reference sequence). The CDR3 has 11 residues. Trimming cost V 5 bases and J 7 bases, with 8 bases left between them. TCRdb called the RT-PCR reads again in MiXCR, with one record for every CDR3 protein. The profile shows roughly 500,000 distinct CDR3 sequences, 15% to 20% of them singletons. This chain uses TRBV6-6 with TRBJ2-5; D not certain. This sequence originates from a man aged 50-75 years who received an inactivated influenza vaccine. Specimen: CD4+ T cells sorted from PBMCs, collected 23 to 25 months after vaccination. DNA of the CDR3: TGTGCCAGCAGTCCCGCCCGGACCCAGTACTTC. Translated: CASSPARTQYF.